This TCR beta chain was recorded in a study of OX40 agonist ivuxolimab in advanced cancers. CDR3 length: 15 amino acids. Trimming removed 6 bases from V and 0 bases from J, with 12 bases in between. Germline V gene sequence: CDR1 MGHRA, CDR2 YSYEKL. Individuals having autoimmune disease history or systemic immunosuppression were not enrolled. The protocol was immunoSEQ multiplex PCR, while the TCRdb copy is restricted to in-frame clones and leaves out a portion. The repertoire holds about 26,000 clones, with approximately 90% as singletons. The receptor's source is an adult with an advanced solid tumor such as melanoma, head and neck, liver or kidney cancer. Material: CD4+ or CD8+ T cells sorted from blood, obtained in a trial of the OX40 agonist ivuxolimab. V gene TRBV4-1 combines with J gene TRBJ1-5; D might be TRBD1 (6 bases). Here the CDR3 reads CASRDGTNSNQPQHF. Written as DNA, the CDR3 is TGCGCCAGCAGGGACGGGACAAATAGCAATCAGCCCCAGCATTTT.